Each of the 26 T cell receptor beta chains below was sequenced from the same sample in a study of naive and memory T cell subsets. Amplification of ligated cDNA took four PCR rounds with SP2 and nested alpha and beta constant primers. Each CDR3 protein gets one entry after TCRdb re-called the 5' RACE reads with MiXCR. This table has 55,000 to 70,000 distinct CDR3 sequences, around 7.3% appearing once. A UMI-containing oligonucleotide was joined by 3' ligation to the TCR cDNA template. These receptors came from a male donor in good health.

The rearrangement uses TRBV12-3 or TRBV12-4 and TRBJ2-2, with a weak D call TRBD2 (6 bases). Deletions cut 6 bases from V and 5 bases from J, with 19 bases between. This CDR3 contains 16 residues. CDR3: CASRSWGDRKTGELFF. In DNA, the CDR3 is TGTGCCAGCAGGTCTTGGGGGGACCGAAAAACCGGGGAGCTGTTTTTT.

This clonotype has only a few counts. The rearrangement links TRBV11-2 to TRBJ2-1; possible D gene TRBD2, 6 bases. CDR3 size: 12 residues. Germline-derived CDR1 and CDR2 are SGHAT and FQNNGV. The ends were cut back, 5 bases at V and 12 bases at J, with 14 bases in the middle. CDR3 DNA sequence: TGTGCCAGCAGCCCGGATGGCGGGACGCAGTTCTTC. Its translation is CASSPDGGTQFF.

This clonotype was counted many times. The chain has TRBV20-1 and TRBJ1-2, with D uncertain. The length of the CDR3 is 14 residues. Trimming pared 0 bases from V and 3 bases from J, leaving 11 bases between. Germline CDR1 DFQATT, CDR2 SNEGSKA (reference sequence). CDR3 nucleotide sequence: TGCAGTGCTAGAGACCGAGGAGTAGACTATGGCTACACCTTC. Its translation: CSARDRGVDYGYTF.

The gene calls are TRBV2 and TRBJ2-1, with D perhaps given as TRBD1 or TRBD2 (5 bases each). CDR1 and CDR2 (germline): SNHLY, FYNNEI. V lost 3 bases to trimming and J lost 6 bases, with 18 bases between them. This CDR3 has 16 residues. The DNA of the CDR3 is TGTGCCAGCAGTGACGCCGGGACGGTGCCCGTCAATGAGCAGTTCTTC. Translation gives CASSDAGTVPVNEQFF.

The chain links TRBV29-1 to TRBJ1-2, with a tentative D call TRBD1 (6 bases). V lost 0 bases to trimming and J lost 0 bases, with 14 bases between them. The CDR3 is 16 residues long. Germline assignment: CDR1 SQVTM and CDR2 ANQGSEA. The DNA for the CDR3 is TGCAGCGTTGAAGATCCAATTGGGGGCTCTAACTATGGCTACACCTTC. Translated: CSVEDPIGGSNYGYTF.

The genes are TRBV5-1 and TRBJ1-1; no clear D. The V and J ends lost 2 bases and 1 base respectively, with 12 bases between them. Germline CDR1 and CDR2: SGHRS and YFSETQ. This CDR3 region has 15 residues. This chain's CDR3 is CASSFRSRRNTEAFF. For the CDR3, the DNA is TGCGCCAGCAGCTTCCGGTCCAGAAGGAACACTGAAGCTTTCTTT. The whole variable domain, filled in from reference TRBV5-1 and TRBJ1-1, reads KAGVTQTPRYLIKTRGQQVTLSCSPISGHRSVSWYQQTPGQGLQFLFEYFSETQRNKGNFPGRFSGRQFSNSRSEMNVSTLELGDSALYLCASSFRSRRNTEAFFGQGTRLTVV.

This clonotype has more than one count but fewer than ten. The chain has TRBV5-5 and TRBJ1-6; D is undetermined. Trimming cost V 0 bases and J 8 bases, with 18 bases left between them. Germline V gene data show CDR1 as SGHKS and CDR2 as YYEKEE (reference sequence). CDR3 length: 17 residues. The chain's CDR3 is CASSLGLFGDNDSPLHF. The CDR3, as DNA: TGTGCCAGCAGCTTGGGCCTGTTTGGGGATAATGATTCACCCCTCCACTTT. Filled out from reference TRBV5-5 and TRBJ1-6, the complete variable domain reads DAGVTQSPTHLIKTRGQQVTLRCSPISGHKSVSWYQQVLGQGPQFIFQYYEKEERGRGNFPDRFSARQFPNYSSELNVNALLLGDSALYLCASSLGLFGDNDSPLHFGNGTRLTVT.

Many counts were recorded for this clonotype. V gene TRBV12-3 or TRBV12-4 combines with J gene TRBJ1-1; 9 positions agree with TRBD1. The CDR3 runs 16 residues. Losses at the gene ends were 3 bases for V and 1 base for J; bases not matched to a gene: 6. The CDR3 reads CASSLDWDRENTEAFF. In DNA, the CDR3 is TGTGCCAGCAGTTTGGACTGGGACAGGGAGAACACTGAAGCTTTCTTT.

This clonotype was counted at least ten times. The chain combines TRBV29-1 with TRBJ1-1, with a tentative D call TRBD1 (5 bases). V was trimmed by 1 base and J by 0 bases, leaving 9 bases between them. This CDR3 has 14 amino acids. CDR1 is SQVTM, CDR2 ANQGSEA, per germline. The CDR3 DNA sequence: TGCAGCGTTGAAGTCGGACAAGTGAACACTGAAGCTTTCTTT. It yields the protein CSVEVGQVNTEAFF.

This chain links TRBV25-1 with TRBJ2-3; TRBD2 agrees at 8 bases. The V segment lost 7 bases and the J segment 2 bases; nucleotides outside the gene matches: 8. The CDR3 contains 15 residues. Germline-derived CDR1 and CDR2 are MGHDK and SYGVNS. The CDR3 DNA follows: TGTGCCAGCACCCAACTAGCGGCCCACACAGATACGCAGTATTTT. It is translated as CASTQLAAHTDTQYF.

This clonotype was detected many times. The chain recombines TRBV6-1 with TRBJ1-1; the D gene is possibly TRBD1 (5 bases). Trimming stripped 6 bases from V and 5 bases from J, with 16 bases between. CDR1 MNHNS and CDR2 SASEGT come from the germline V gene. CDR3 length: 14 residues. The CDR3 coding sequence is TGTGCCAGCAGGAGATTCCAGGGAGGGACTGAAGCTTTCTTT. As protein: CASRRFQGGTEAFF.

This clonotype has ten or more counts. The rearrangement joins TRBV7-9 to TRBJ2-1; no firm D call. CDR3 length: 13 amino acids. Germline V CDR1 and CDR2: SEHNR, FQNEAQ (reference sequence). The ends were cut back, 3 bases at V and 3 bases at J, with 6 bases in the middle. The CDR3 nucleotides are TGTGCCAGCAGCTTCGACAACTACAATGAGCAGTTCTTC. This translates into CASSFDNYNEQFF.

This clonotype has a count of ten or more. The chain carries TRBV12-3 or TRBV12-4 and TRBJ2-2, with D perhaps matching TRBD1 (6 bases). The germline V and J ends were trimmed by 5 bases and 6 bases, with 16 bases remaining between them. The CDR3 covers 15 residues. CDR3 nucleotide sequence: TGTGCCAGCAGTCCCCCAGGGGCGGTTTCCGGGGAGCTGTTTTTT. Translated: CASSPPGAVSGELFF.

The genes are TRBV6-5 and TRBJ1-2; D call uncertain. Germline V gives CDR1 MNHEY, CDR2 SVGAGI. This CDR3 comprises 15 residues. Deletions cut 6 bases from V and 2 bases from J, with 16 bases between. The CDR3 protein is CASSPGGVLNYGYTF. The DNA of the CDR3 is TGTGCCAGCAGCCCCGGAGGAGTGTTAAACTATGGCTACACCTTC.

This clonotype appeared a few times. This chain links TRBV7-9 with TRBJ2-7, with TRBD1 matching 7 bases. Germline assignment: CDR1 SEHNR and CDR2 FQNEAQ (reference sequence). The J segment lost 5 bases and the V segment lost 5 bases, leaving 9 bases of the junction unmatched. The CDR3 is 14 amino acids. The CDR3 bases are TGTGCCAGCAGCCCTCAACAGGGGAGCGACGAGCAGTACTTC. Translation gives CASSPQQGSDEQYF.

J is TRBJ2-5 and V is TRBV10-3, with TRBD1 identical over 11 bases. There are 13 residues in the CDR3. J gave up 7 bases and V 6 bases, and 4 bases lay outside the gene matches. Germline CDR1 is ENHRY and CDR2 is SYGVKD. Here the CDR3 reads CAISPGQGGTQYF. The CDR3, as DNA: TGTGCCATCAGCCCGGGACAGGGGGGGACCCAGTACTTC.

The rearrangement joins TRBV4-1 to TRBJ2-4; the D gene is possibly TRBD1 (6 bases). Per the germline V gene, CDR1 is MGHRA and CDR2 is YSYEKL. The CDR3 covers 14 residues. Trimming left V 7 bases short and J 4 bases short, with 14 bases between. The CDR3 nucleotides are TGCGCCAGCACCGAGCTAGGGGGTAAAAACATTCAGTACTTC. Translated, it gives CASTELGGKNIQYF.

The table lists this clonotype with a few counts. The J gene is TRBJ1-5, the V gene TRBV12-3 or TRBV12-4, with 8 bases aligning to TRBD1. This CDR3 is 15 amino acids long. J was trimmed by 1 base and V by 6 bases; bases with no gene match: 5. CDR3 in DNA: TGTGCCAGCAGCCGACAGGGGAACAGCAATCAGCCCCAGCATTTT. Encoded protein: CASSRQGNSNQPQHF.

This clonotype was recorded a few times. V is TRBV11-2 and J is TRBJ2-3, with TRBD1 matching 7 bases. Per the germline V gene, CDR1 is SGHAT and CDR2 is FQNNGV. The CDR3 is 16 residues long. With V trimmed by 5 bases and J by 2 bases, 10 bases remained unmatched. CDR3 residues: CASSHWDSQYTDTQYF. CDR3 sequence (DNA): TGTGCCAGCAGCCACTGGGACAGCCAATACACAGATACGCAGTATTTT.

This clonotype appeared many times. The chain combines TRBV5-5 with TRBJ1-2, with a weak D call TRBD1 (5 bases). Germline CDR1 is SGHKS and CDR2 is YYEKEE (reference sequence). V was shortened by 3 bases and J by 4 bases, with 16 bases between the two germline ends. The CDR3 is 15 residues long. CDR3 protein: CASSWDGGVLYGYTF. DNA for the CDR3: TGTGCCAGCAGCTGGGACGGCGGTGTCCTCTATGGCTACACCTTC.

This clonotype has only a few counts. CDR3 region: CAISATGGGSSYNEQFF. The CDR3 DNA reads as TGTGCCATCAGTGCCACCGGGGGGGGGAGCTCCTACAATGAGCAGTTCTTC. The gene calls are TRBV10-3 and TRBJ2-1, with 8 bases matching TRBD2. With 4 bases clipped from V and 0 bases from J, the junction kept 8 bases outside the gene matches. The CDR3 runs 17 residues. In germline, CDR1 is ENHRY, CDR2 SYGVKD.

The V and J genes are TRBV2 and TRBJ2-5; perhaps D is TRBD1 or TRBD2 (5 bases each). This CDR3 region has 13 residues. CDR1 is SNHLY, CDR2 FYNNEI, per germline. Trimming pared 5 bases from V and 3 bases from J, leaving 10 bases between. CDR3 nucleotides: TGTGCCAGCAGTCGGGACCATAAAGAGACCCAGTACTTC. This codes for CASSRDHKETQYF.

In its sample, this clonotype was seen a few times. CDR3 residues: CASSTGTFNPTQYF. The CDR3, as DNA: TGTGCCAGCAGTACCGGGACCTTCAATCCGACGCAGTATTTT. This sequence joins TRBV12-3 or TRBV12-4 and TRBJ2-3; the D gene could be TRBD1 or TRBD2 (5 bases each). Deletions cut 5 bases from V and 9 bases from J, with 18 bases between. CDR3 length equals 14 residues.

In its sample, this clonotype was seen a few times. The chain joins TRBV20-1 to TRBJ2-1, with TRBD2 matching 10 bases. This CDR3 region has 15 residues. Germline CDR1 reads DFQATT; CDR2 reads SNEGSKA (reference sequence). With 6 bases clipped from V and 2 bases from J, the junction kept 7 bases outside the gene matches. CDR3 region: CSALGLADAYNEQFF. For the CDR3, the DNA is TGCAGTGCCCTTGGACTAGCGGATGCCTACAATGAGCAGTTCTTC.

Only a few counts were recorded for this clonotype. CDR3 protein: CASSSSPRYNEQFF. CDR3 nucleotides: TGTGCCAGTAGTAGCTCCCCTCGCTACAATGAGCAGTTCTTC. The chain carries TRBV19 and TRBJ2-1; D remains ambiguous. The CDR3 has 14 residues. Germline-derived CDR1 and CDR2 are LNHDA and SQIVND (reference sequence). V lost 4 bases, J lost 3 bases, and 10 bases lay in between.

CDR3 in amino acids: CASSRRERGETQYF. DNA for the CDR3: TGTGCCAGCAGCCGGCGGGAGAGAGGGGAGACCCAGTACTTC. The chain employs TRBV3-1 and TRBJ2-5, with 7 bases matching TRBD2. Trimming removed 4 bases from V and 5 bases from J; junction bases left unmatched: 7. The CDR3 extends over 14 amino acids. Germline values: CDR1 LGHDT, CDR2 YNNKEL (reference sequence).